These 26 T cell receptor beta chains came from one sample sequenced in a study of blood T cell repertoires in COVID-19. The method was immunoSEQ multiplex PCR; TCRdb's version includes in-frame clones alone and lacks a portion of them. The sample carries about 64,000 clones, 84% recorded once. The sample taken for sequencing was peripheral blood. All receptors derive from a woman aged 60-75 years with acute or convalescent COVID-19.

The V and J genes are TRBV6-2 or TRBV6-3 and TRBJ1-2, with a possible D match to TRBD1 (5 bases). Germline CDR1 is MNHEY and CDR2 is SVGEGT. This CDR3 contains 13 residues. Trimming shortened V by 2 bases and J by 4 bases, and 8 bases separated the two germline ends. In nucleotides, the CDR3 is TGTGCCAGCAGTTACGGAGGGGTCTATGGCTACACCTTC. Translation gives CASSYGGVYGYTF.

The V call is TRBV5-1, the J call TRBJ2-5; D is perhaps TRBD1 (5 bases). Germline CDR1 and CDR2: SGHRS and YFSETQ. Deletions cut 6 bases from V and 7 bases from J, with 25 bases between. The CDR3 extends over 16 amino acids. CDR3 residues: CASTPEAGSPRVTQYF. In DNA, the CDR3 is TGCGCCAGCACCCCTGAAGCCGGATCCCCCAGGGTGACCCAGTACTTC.

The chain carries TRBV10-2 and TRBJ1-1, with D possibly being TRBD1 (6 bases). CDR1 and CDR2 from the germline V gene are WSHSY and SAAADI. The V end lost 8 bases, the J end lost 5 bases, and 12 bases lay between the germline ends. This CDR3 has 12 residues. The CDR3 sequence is CASEGGETEAFF. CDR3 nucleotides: TGCGCCAGCGAAGGGGGGGAAACTGAAGCTTTCTTT.

CDR3 loop: CASSQGSGTDGELFF. CDR3 nucleotides: TGTGCCAGCAGCCAAGGGTCAGGGACAGACGGGGAGCTGTTTTTT. This chain connects TRBV4-2 to TRBJ2-2; 7 nucleotides line up with TRBD1. The CDR3 is 15 amino acids. Germline V gives CDR1 LGHNA, CDR2 YNFKEQ. The ends lost 1 base at V and 7 bases at J; junction bases unmatched: 6.

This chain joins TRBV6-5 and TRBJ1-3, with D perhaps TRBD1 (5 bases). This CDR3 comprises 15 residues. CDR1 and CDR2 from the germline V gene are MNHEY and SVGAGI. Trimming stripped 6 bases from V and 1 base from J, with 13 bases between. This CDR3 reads CASREGLSSGNTIYF. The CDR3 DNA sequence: TGTGCCAGCAGGGAGGGACTGTCGTCTGGAAACACCATATATTTT.

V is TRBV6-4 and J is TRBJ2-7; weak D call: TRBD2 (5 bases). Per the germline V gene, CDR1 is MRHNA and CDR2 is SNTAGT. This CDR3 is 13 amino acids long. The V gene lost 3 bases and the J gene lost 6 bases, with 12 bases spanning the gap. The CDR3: CASSEAYAGEQYF. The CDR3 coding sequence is TGTGCCAGCAGTGAGGCTTATGCGGGCGAGCAGTACTTC.

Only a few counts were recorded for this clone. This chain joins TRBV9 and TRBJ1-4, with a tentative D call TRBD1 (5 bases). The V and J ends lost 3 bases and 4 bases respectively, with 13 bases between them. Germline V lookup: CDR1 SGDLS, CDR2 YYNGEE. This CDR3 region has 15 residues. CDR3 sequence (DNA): TGTGCCAGCAGCGGGGGGGACGTACTTAATGAAAAACTGTTTTTT. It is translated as CASSGGDVLNEKLFF.

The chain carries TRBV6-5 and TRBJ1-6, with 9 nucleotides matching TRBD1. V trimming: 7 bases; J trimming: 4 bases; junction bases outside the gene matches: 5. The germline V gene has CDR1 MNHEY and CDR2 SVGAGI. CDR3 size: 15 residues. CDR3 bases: TGTGCCAGCACCGGGACAGGGTCTTATAATTCACCCCTCCACTTT. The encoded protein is CASTGTGSYNSPLHF.

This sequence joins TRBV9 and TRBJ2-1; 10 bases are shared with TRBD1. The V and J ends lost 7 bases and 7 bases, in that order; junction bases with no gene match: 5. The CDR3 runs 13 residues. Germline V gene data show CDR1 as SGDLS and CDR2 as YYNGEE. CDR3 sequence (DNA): TGTGCCAGCTCGGGGACAGGGGTAAATGAGCAGTTCTTC. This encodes CASSGTGVNEQFF.

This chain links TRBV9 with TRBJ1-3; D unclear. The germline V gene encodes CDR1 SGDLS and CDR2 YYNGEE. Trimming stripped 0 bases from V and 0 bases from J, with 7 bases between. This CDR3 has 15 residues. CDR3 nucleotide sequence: TGTGCCAGCAGCGTAGCCACAGCCTCTGGAAACACCATATATTTT. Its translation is CASSVATASGNTIYF.

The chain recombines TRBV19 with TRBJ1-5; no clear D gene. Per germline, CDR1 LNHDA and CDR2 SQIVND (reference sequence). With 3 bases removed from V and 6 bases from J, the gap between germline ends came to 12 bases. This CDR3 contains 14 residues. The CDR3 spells CASSMREGGQPQHF. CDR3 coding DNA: TGTGCCAGTAGTATGCGAGAGGGAGGTCAGCCCCAGCATTTT. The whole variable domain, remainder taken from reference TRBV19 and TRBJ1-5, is DGGITQSPKYLFRKEGQNVTLSCEQNLNHDAMYWYRQDPGQGLRLIYYSQIVNDFQKGDIAEGYSVSREKKESFPLTVTSAQKNPTAFYLCASSMREGGQPQHFGDGTRLSIL.

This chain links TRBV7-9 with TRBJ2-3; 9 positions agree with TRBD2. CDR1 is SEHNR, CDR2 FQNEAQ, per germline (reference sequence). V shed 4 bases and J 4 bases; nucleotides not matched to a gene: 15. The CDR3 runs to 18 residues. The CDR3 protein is CASSSKGAGTSSPDTQYF. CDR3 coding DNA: TGTGCCAGCAGCTCAAAGGGAGCCGGGACTAGCAGCCCAGATACGCAGTATTTT. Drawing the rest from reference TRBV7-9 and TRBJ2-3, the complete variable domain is DTGVSQNPRHKITKRGQNVTFRCDPISEHNRLYWYRQTLGQGPEFLTYFQNEAQLEKSRLLSDRFSAERPKGSFSTLEIQRTEQGDSAMYLCASSSKGAGTSSPDTQYFGPGTRLTVL.

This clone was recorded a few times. The CDR3 here is CSASGGTLSYEQYF. In DNA, the CDR3 is TGCAGTGCTAGTGGGGGGACACTTTCCTACGAGCAGTACTTC. This sequence joins TRBV20-1 and TRBJ2-7; possibly TRBD1 or TRBD2 for D (6 bases each). The CDR3 length is 14 residues. The V gene lost 3 bases and the J gene lost 1 base, with 13 bases spanning the gap. CDR1 DFQATT and CDR2 SNEGSKA come from the germline V gene (reference sequence).

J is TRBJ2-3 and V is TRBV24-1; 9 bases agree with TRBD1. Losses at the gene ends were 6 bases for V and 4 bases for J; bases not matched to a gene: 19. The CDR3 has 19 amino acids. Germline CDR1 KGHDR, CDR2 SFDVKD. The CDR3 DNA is TGTGCCACCAGTCCCCGGACAGGGGAAGCGAATTCGCGGGCAGATACGCAGTATTTT. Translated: CATSPRTGEANSRADTQYF.

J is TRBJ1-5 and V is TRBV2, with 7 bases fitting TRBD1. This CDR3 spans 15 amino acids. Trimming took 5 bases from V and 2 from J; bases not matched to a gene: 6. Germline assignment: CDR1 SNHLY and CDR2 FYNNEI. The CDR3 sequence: CASSLRQGGNQPQHF. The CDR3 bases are TGTGCCAGCAGTCTCAGACAGGGAGGCAATCAGCCCCAGCATTTT.

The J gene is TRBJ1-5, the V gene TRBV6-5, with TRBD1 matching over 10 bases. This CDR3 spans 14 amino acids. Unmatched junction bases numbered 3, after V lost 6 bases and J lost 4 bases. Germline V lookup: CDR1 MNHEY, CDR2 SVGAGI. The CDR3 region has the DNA TGTGCCAGCAGCCCGGGACAGGGGAATCAGCCCCAGCATTTT. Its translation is CASSPGQGNQPQHF.

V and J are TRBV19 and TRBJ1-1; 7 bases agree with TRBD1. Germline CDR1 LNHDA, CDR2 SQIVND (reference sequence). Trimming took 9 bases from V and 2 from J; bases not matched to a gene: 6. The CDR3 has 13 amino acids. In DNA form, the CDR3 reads TGTGCCAGCGCAACAGGGGATAACACTGAAGCTTTCTTT. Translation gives CASATGDNTEAFF.

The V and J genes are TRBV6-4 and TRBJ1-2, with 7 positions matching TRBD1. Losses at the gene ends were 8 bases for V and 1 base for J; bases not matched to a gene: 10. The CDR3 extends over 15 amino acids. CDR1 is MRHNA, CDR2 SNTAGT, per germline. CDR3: CASSEQGQGNYGYTF. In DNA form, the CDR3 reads TGTGCCAGCTCCGAACAGGGGCAGGGTAACTATGGCTACACCTTC.

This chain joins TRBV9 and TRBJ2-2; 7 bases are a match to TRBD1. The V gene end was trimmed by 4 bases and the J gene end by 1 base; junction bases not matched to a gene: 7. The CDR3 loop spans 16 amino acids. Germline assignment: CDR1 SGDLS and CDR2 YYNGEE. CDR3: CASSPHGTVNTGELFF. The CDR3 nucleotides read TGTGCCAGCAGCCCCCACGGGACAGTGAACACCGGGGAGCTGTTTTTT.

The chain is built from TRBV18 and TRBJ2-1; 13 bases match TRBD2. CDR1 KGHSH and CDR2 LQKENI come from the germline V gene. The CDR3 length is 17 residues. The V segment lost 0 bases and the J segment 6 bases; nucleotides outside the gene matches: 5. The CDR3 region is CASSPPTSGGGLNEQFF. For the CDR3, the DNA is TGTGCCAGCTCACCACCCACTAGCGGGGGGGGTCTCAATGAGCAGTTCTTC.

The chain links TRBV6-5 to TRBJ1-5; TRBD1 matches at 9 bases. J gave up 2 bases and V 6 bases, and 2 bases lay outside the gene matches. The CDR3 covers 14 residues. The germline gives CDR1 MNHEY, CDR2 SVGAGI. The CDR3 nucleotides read TGTGCCAGCAGAAGGACAGGGGGCAATCAGCCCCAGCATTTT. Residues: CASRRTGGNQPQHF.

CDR3 DNA sequence: TGTGCCAGACAGGACAGGGTCTCTGGAAACACCATATATTTT. This translates into CARQDRVSGNTIYF. V gene TRBV2 combines with J gene TRBJ1-3; 8 bases line up with TRBD1. The length of the CDR3 is 14 residues. The V and J ends lost 9 bases and 0 bases, in that order; junction bases with no gene match: 4. Germline assignment: CDR1 SNHLY and CDR2 FYNNEI. Full variable domain (remainder filled in from reference TRBV2 and TRBJ1-3): EPEVTQTPSHQVTQMGQEVILRCVPISNHLYFYWYRQILGQKVEFLVSFYNNEISEKSEIFDDQFSVERPDGSNFTLKIRSTKLEDSAMYFCARQDRVSGNTIYFGEGSWLTVV.

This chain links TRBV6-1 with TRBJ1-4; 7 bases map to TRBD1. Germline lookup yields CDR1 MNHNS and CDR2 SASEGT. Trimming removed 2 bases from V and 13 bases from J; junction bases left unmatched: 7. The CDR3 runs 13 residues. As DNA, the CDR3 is TGTGCCAGCAGTGAAAAAGGGGGCCGGGGACTGTTTTTT. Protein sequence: CASSEKGGRGLFF.

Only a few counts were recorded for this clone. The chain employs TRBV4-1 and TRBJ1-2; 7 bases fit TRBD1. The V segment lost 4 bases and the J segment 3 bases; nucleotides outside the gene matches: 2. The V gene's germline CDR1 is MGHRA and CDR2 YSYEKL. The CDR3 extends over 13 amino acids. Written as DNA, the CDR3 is TGCGCCAGCAGCCGAGACAGGGACTATGGCTACACCTTC. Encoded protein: CASSRDRDYGYTF.

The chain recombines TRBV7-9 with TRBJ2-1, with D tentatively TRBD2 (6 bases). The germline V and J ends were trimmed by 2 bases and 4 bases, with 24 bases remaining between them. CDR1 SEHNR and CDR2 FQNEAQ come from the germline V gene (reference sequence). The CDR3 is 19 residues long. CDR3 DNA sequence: TGTGCCAGCAGCTTAACGCGACTAGGGGAGATTCTCCCGTACAATGAGCAGTTCTTC. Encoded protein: CASSLTRLGEILPYNEQFF.

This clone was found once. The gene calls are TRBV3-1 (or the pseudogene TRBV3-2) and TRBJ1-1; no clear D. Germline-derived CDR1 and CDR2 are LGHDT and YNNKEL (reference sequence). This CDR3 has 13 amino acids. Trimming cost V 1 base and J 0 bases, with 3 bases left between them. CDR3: CASSQVVNTEAFF. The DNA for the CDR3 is TGTGCCAGCAGCCAAGTAGTGAACACTGAAGCTTTCTTT.